The 22 T cell receptor beta chains below come from one sample, sequenced in a study of blood T cells in healthy people across ages. Together with a sample-barcoded 5' primer, a J-beta primer mix was included in a second PCR lasting about 6 to 11 cycles. TCRdb processed the 5' RACE reads anew with MiXCR; each CDR3 protein has one entry. Among under 850,000 distinct CDR3 sequences, approximately 35% were seen once, and the ten largest hold approximately 13%. The sequencing sample was made of blood. Receptors were obtained from a man between 18 and 35 years old in good health.

The chain links TRBV10-3 to TRBJ1-4; 9 bases agree with TRBD1. The CDR3 runs 16 residues. Germline CDR1 reads ENHRY; CDR2 reads SYGVKD. V lost 3 bases, J lost 8 bases, and 10 bases stayed unmatched. This CDR3 reads CAISEWLQGAKEKLFF. CDR3 sequence (DNA): TGTGCCATCAGTGAATGGTTACAGGGGGCAAAAGAAAAACTGTTTTTT.

This chain joins TRBV7-2 and TRBJ1-3, with D possibly TRBD1 on 6 matching bases. The CDR3 contains 16 residues. The germline V and J ends were trimmed by 5 bases and 0 bases, with 14 bases remaining between them. The germline CDR1 and CDR2 sequences are SGHTA and FQGNSA. The CDR3 loop reads CASSVNRVASGNTIYF. CDR3 DNA sequence: TGTGCCAGCAGCGTTAACAGGGTGGCCTCTGGAAACACCATATATTTT.

CDR3 coding DNA: TGCGCCAGCAGCCAAGATCAGCGGACAGGGGCACGTCTGAACTATGGCTACACCTTC. It translates to CASSQDQRTGARLNYGYTF. V usage is TRBV4-1 and J usage is TRBJ1-2; the match to TRBD1 covers 9 bases. The junction had 13 bases not matched to a gene; V was cut back by 0 bases and J by 2 bases. CDR1 and CDR2 from the germline V gene are MGHRA and YSYEKL. The CDR3 is made up of 19 amino acids.

This clonotype was recorded a few times. The V and J genes are TRBV3-1 and TRBJ1-2, with 8 bases aligning to TRBD1. The CDR3 extends over 14 amino acids. V lost 7 bases, J lost 0 bases, and 4 bases stayed unmatched. CDR1 LGHDT and CDR2 YNNKEL come from the germline V gene (reference sequence). The CDR3 is CASTDRGTNYGYTF. In DNA form, the CDR3 reads TGTGCCAGCACCGACAGGGGTACTAACTATGGCTACACCTTC.

This clonotype was detected ten times or more. The gene calls are TRBV27 and TRBJ2-1; D might be TRBD1 or TRBD2, each matching 6 bases. Per germline, CDR1 MNHEY and CDR2 SMNVEV (reference sequence). Trimming took off 5 bases at V and 9 bases at J, with 17 bases between the two ends. The CDR3 consists of 14 residues. The CDR3 bases are TGTGCCAGCAGTGCAAACAGGGTGGAGGGTGAGCAGTTCTTC. This sequence encodes CASSANRVEGEQFF.

In this sample, this clonotype turned up a few times. The chain combines TRBV3-1 with TRBJ1-1; maybe TRBD1 (5 bases). This CDR3 spans 14 amino acids. Germline CDR1 reads LGHDT; CDR2 reads YNNKEL (reference sequence). V was pared by 5 bases and J by 1 base, with 11 bases between. CDR3 residues: CASSDAGPNTEAFF. CDR3 in DNA: TGTGCCAGCAGCGACGCGGGACCGAACACTGAAGCTTTCTTT.

J is TRBJ1-1 and V is TRBV11-1; D is ambiguous. Germline assignment: CDR1 SGHAT and CDR2 FQDESV (reference sequence). Trimming removed 3 bases at V and 2 bases at J, with 10 bases between. This CDR3 comprises 14 residues. The CDR3 loop reads CASSFVMANTEAFF. CDR3 in DNA: TGTGCCAGCAGCTTCGTAATGGCCAACACTGAAGCTTTCTTT.

The gene calls are TRBV18 and TRBJ1-1, with TRBD1 matching over 9 bases. Germline trimming cut 3 bases from V and 1 base from J; bases unmatched to any gene: 15. The CDR3 covers 19 residues. CDR1 KGHSH and CDR2 LQKENI come from the germline V gene. Written as DNA, the CDR3 is TGTGCCAGCTCACCGGGTCTGGGAAACAGGGGGCTTGGGAACACTGAAGCTTTCTTT. Its protein is CASSPGLGNRGLGNTEAFF. Complete variable domain (other parts from reference TRBV18 and TRBJ1-1): NAGVMQNPRHLVRRRGQEARLRCSPMKGHSHVYWYRQLPEEGLKFMVYLQKENIIDESGMPKERFSAEFPKEGPSILRIQQVVRGDSAAYFCASSPGLGNRGLGNTEAFFGQGTRLTVV.

The rearrangement links TRBV7-3 to TRBJ1-1; tentatively, D is TRBD1 (5 bases). Germline assignment: CDR1 SGHTA and CDR2 FQGTGA. The CDR3 loop spans 15 amino acids. V was shortened by 1 base and J by 4 bases, with 13 bases between the two germline ends. The CDR3 DNA follows: TGTGCCAGCAGCTTAAATCCGGGACCGAGCACTGAAGCTTTCTTT. Its protein product is CASSLNPGPSTEAFF.

This clonotype was seen only a few times. This chain links TRBV28 with TRBJ2-3; 9 nucleotides agree with TRBD2. In germline, CDR1 is MDHEN, CDR2 SYDVKM. This CDR3 region has 15 residues. The ends lost 5 bases at V and 5 bases at J; junction bases unmatched: 8. The CDR3 protein is CASSRTSALGDTQYF. As DNA, the CDR3 is TGTGCCAGCAGTCGGACTAGCGCGTTGGGAGATACGCAGTATTTT. Supplemented by reference TRBV28 and TRBJ2-3, the full variable domain reads DVKVTQSSRYLVKRTGEKVFLECVQDMDHENMFWYRQDPGLGLRLIYFSYDVKMKEKGDIPEGYSVSREKKERFSLILESASTNQTSMYLCASSRTSALGDTQYFGPGTRLTVL.

Comment on this clonotype: Being one base from a much bigger clone, this may be a read error. V is TRBV12-3 or TRBV12-4 and J is TRBJ1-1, with D possibly TRBD1 on 5 matching bases. The V gene lost 6 bases and the J gene lost 6 bases, with 17 bases spanning the gap. The CDR3 loop spans 14 amino acids. CDR3 sequence: CASSSPGGMAEAFF. The CDR3, as DNA: TGTGCCAGCAGCAGCCCGGGGGGGATGGCTGAAGCTTTCTTT.

This rearrangement joins TRBV7-9 to TRBJ1-5; no definite D call. The CDR3 extends over 13 amino acids. In germline, CDR1 is SEHNR, CDR2 FQNEAQ (reference sequence). Trimming removed 5 bases at V and 3 bases at J, with 8 bases between. The CDR3 loop reads CASSAGNNQPQHF. The CDR3 region has the DNA TGTGCCAGCAGCGCCGGCAACAATCAGCCCCAGCATTTT.

V is TRBV12-3 or TRBV12-4 and J is TRBJ2-5, with TRBD2 identical over 10 bases. The CDR3 spans 16 residues. Trimming took 2 bases from V and 5 from J; bases not matched to a gene: 8. CDR3 in DNA: TGTGCCAGCAGTTTAAGCCCCCTAGCGGGGGAGGAGACCCAGTACTTC. It yields the protein CASSLSPLAGEETQYF.

V and J are TRBV7-2 and TRBJ2-3, with 11 bases identical to TRBD2. Germline loops: CDR1 SGHTA, CDR2 FQGNSA. The ends lost 4 bases at V and 2 bases at J; junction bases unmatched: 11. The CDR3 is 18 amino acids. The CDR3 loop reads CASSYHWTSGSYTDTQYF. The CDR3 DNA reads TGTGCCAGCAGCTATCATTGGACTAGCGGGTCCTACACAGATACGCAGTATTTT.

In the case of this clonotype: Mismatch with germline at one junction end may stem from a read error. This chain links TRBV4-3 with TRBJ1-1, with D unresolved. This CDR3 is built from 13 residues. Looked up from germline, CDR1 is LGHNA and CDR2 is YSLEER. The CDR3 DNA reads as TGCGCCAGCAGCCAAGTAGATAACACTGGAGCTTTCTTT. This translates into CASSQVDNTGAFF.

The chain recombines TRBV20-1 with TRBJ1-2; no firm D call. This CDR3 contains 18 residues. Trimming removed 1 base from V and 3 bases from J, with 24 bases in between. Germline assignment: CDR1 DFQATT and CDR2 SNEGSKA (reference sequence). CDR3 coding DNA: TGCAGTGCTAGAGTCGGAGGGAAGTTCTCTAACCGGGACTATGGCTACACCTTC. It translates to CSARVGGKFSNRDYGYTF.

This clonotype came up once. Since a much larger clone is just one base distant, this may be a read error. The V gene is TRBV29-1, the J gene TRBJ2-1, with D possibly being TRBD1 or TRBD2 (6 bases each). This CDR3 is 15 amino acids long. CDR1 and CDR2 (germline): SQVTM, ANQGSEA. CDR3 protein: CGALGGHYSYNEQFF. CDR3 coding DNA: TGCGGCGCACTGGGGGGACACTATTCCTACAATGAGCAGTTCTTC.

The gene calls are TRBV12-3 or TRBV12-4 and TRBJ1-1; perhaps TRBD1 as D (5 bases). V lost 6 bases and J 7 bases, leaving 12 bases between the germline ends. CDR3 length: 12 amino acids. CDR3 protein: CASRGPLVEAFF. CDR3 coding DNA: TGTGCCAGCAGGGGACCCCTAGTTGAAGCTTTCTTT.

In its sample, this clonotype was seen a few times. The V gene is TRBV7-9, the J gene TRBJ1-2; a possible D gene is TRBD1 (5 bases). Per germline, CDR1 SEHNR and CDR2 FQNEAQ (reference sequence). This CDR3 has 15 residues. Trimming left V 4 bases short and J 0 bases short, with 12 bases between. The CDR3 bases are TGTGCCAGCAGCTCAGGAGGGGAAGCTAACTATGGCTACACCTTC. Encoded protein: CASSSGGEANYGYTF.

A note on this clonotype: One end of the junction varies from germline; a read error may be responsible. This chain uses TRBV6-4 with TRBJ2-5; D gene unclear. This CDR3 has 12 amino acids. Germline V gene data show CDR1 as MRHNA and CDR2 as SNTAGT. For the CDR3, the DNA is TGTACCAGCTACAGTTCGAGGGAGACCCAGTACTTC. This gives the protein CTSYSSRETQYF.

This rearrangement joins TRBV3-1 to TRBJ1-1; D not resolved. The CDR3 contains 13 residues. The V gene's germline CDR1 is LGHDT and CDR2 YNNKEL (reference sequence). Trimming pared 2 bases from V and 0 bases from J, leaving 4 bases between. The CDR3 DNA reads as TGTGCCAGCAGCCAAAATGTGAACACTGAAGCTTTCTTT. Translation gives CASSQNVNTEAFF.

Many counts were recorded for this clonotype. The rearrangement links TRBV28 to TRBJ2-7, with a weak D call TRBD1 (5 bases). The CDR3 runs to 18 residues. Germline CDR1 is MDHEN and CDR2 is SYDVKM. V lost 5 bases and J 1 base, leaving 24 bases between the germline ends. CDR3 in amino acids: CASSPTSHGREFSYEQYF. DNA of the CDR3: TGTGCCAGCAGTCCAACCTCCCATGGCAGGGAATTTTCCTACGAGCAGTACTTC. The whole variable domain, remainder taken from reference TRBV28 and TRBJ2-7, is DVKVTQSSRYLVKRTGEKVFLECVQDMDHENMFWYRQDPGLGLRLIYFSYDVKMKEKGDIPEGYSVSREKKERFSLILESASTNQTSMYLCASSPTSHGREFSYEQYFGPGTRLTVT.